This T cell receptor beta chain stems from a study of neurological immune-mediated disorders. MiXCR, run by TCRdb on the 5' RACE reads, gives a single entry per CDR3 protein. The repertoire holds roughly 30,000 distinct CDR3 sequences, around 25% seen once, with 30% in the top ten. CDR3 length equals 14 residues. Germline V CDR1 and CDR2: DFQATT, SNEGSKA (reference sequence). Trimming took 3 bases from V and 3 from J; bases not matched to a gene: 7. The chain employs TRBV20-1 and TRBJ2-7, with 8 nucleotides matching TRBD1. The sequenced sample consisted of CD4+ T cells from blood. The receptor was derived from a man aged 45-65 years with HTLV-1-associated myelopathy (HAM/TSP). The CDR3 spells CSASLLDRDYEQYF. The CDR3 region has the DNA TGCAGTGCTAGTTTATTGGACAGGGACTACGAGCAGTACTTC.